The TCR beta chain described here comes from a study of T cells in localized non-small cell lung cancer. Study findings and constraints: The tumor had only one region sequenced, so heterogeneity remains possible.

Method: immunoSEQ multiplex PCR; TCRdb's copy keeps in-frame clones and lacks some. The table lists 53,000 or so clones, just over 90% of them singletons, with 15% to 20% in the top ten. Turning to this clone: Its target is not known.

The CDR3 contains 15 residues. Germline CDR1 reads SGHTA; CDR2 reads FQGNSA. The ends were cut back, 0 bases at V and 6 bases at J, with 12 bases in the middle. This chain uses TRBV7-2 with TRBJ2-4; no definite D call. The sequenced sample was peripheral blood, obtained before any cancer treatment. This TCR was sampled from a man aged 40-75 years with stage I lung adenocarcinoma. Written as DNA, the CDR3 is TGTGCCAGCAGCTTAGCTAGGGCAGCCGGAAACATTCAGTACTTC. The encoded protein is CASSLARAAGNIQYF.